This T cell receptor beta chain was retrieved from a study of shared clonotypes between healthy human individuals. Study-wide results and limits: Clonotype sharing across donors was expected to vary with sequencing depth.

Every subset's genomic DNA went evenly onto several immunoSEQ plates. Unsorted PBMC DNA underwent sequencing on ten immunoSEQ deep assay plates. This table comes from immunoSEQ multiplex PCR, and its TCRdb copy is limited to in-frame clones, with some not included. The sample has 450,000 to 550,000 clones; around 74% are singletons. Each unsorted sample relied on 70 million to 90 million PBMCs as its source of genomic DNA. With respect to this clone: Its antigen remains unknown.

Between the trimmed V and J ends, which lost 2 bases and 4 bases, there was a span of 11 bases. Germline V gene data show CDR1 as SGHTA and CDR2 as FQGNSA. The length of the CDR3 is 14 residues. The chain recombines TRBV7-2 with TRBJ2-5, with D possibly TRBD2 on 6 matching bases. Specimen: PBMCs. The source is a woman aged 40 to 49 in good health. Some clones in this sample may be carry-over from other donors' samples. The CDR3, as DNA: TGTGCCAGCAGCTTATACGGGAGCACAGAGACCCAGTACTTC. Protein sequence: CASSLYGSTETQYF.